This is a list of T cell receptor beta chains from one sample in a study of blood T cell repertoires in COVID-19. Profiling relied on immunoSEQ multiplex PCR, and the TCRdb table lists in-frame clones only, not all of them. The repertoire holds approximately 69,000 clones, roughly four fifths seen once, with approximately 1.7% in the top ten. Input material: peripheral blood. The receptor source for this set is an older woman with acute or convalescent COVID-19. Each CDR3 is given with its conserved first and last residue. The D gene is left open where the match is weak. Clone size is shown for a subset of rows, as once, few, many or a class of expanded clone.

J: TRBJ1-1; size: once; D: TRBD1; V: TRBV14; CDR3: CASSPNLGTGGVGTEAFF; DNA: TGTGCCAGCAGCCCGAACCTCGGGACAGGGGGCGTGGGTACTGAAGCTTTCTTT
J: TRBJ1-5; size: .; D: .; V: TRBV21-1; CDR3: CASSKSEVGTGVLNQPQHF; DNA: TGTGCCAGCAGCAAATCGGAGGTGGGGACAGGGGTCCTTAATCAGCCCCAGCATTTT
J: TRBJ1-1; size: .; D: TRBD1; V: TRBV6-1; CDR3: CASSVTTGGASYTEAFF; DNA: TGTGCCAGCAGTGTAACAACAGGGGGCGCCTCGTACACTGAAGCTTTCTTT
J: TRBJ2-1; size: .; D: .; V: TRBV6-5; CDR3: CASSYSSDSLLDEQFF; DNA: TGTGCCAGCAGTTACTCTTCGGACAGCCTGCTAGATGAGCAGTTCTTC
J: TRBJ2-5; size: .; D: TRBD1; V: TRBV11-2; CDR3: CASSLRDRAWETQYF; DNA: TGTGCCAGCAGCTTGCGGGACAGGGCCTGGGAGACCCAGTACTTC
J: TRBJ1-5; size: .; D: TRBD1; V: TRBV2; CDR3: CASSEGRQGHQPQHF; DNA: TGTGCCAGCAGTGAAGGGCGACAGGGCCATCAGCCCCAGCATTTT
J: TRBJ1-1; size: .; D: TRBD1; V: TRBV6-5; CDR3: CASSWSRDRAAEAFF; DNA: TGTGCCAGCAGCTGGTCCCGGGACAGGGCCGCTGAAGCTTTCTTT
J: TRBJ2-3; size: .; D: TRBD2; V: TRBV7-8; CDR3: CASSLLRGGISDTQYF; DNA: TGTGCCAGCAGCTTATTGCGGGGGGGCATATCAGATACGCAGTATTTT
J: TRBJ1-1; size: once; D: .; V: TRBV7-9; CDR3: CASSLEGPRRSEAFF; DNA: TGTGCCAGCAGCTTAGAGGGCCCCCGGAGGTCTGAAGCTTTCTTT
J: TRBJ2-1; size: .; D: .; V: TRBV14; CDR3: CASSRPPPEVEQFF; DNA: TGTGCCAGCAGCCGTCCTCCCCCGGAGGTGGAGCAGTTCTTC
J: TRBJ2-2; size: .; D: TRBD2; V: TRBV7-2; CDR3: CASSFSGVLNTGELFF; DNA: TGTGCCAGCAGCTTTAGCGGGGTACTGAACACCGGGGAGCTGTTTTTT
J: TRBJ2-2; size: .; D: .; V: TRBV7-7; CDR3: CASSYGQLNTGELFF; DNA: TGTGCCAGCAGCTATGGACAGCTCAACACCGGGGAGCTGTTTTTT
J: TRBJ2-5; size: .; D: .; V: TRBV5-5; CDR3: CASSDRGGSETQYF; DNA: TGTGCCAGCTCCGACAGGGGAGGGTCGGAGACCCAGTACTTC
J: TRBJ1-6; size: .; D: .; V: TRBV6-6; CDR3: CASTGFYNSPLHF; DNA: TGTGCCAGCACGGGGTTCTATAATTCACCCCTCCACTTT
J: TRBJ1-6; size: .; D: .; V: TRBV13; CDR3: CASSPGWVAAYNSPLHF; DNA: TGTGCCAGCAGCCCCGGGTGGGTTGCTGCCTATAATTCACCCCTCCACTTT
J: TRBJ2-7; size: .; D: TRBD2; V: TRBV5-5; CDR3: CASSLGLAGQYEQYF; DNA: TGTGCCAGCAGCTTGGGACTAGCGGGACAATACGAGCAGTACTTC
J: TRBJ2-7; size: .; D: TRBD1; V: TRBV5-1; CDR3: CASSLGGQGVSYEQYF; DNA: TGCGCCAGCAGCTTGGGGGGACAGGGGGTGTCCTACGAGCAGTACTTC
J: TRBJ2-1; size: .; D: .; V: TRBV5-4; CDR3: CASSLDPTYNEQFF; DNA: TGTGCCAGCAGCTTGGATCCTACTTACAATGAGCAGTTCTTC
J: TRBJ1-2; size: .; D: TRBD1; V: TRBV29-1; CDR3: CSVAPNPAGGLVGYTF; DNA: TGCAGCGTTGCCCCCAACCCGGCAGGGGGGCTCGTTGGCTACACCTTC
J: TRBJ1-2; size: .; D: TRBD1; V: TRBV5-1; CDR3: CASSLRTGNLEGYTF; DNA: TGCGCCAGCAGCCTACGGACAGGCAATTTGGAGGGCTACACCTTC
J: TRBJ1-2; size: .; D: .; V: TRBV19; CDR3: CASTRVHGHGYTF; DNA: TGTGCCAGCACCAGGGTTCACGGGCATGGCTACACCTTC
J: TRBJ1-5; size: .; D: .; V: TRBV24-1; CDR3: CATQGNDQPQHF; DNA: TGTGCCACCCAGGGTAACGATCAGCCCCAGCATTTT
J: TRBJ1-2; size: .; D: .; V: TRBV3-1/TRBV3-2; CDR3: CASSLAASGGYTF; DNA: TGTGCCAGCAGCCTAGCTGCTAGTGGCGGCTACACCTTC
J: TRBJ2-1; size: .; D: TRBD2; V: TRBV5-1; CDR3: CASSWRLAGGYNEQFF; DNA: TGCGCCAGCAGCTGGAGACTAGCGGGGGGGTACAATGAGCAGTTCTTC
J: TRBJ2-1; size: .; D: .; V: TRBV5-1; CDR3: CASSLEARGYNEQFF; DNA: TGCGCCAGCAGCTTGGAGGCCCGGGGATACAATGAGCAGTTCTTC
J: TRBJ2-3; size: .; D: .; V: TRBV20-1; CDR3: CSASPVSVWDTQYF; DNA: TGCAGTGCTAGTCCTGTCAGCGTTTGGGATACGCAGTATTTT
J: TRBJ2-5; size: .; D: TRBD2; V: TRBV19; CDR3: CASSLGLARQETQYF; DNA: TGTGCCAGTAGTTTAGGACTAGCGAGACAAGAGACCCAGTACTTC
J: TRBJ1-6; size: .; D: .; V: TRBV10-3; CDR3: CAISGRDTNNSPLHF; DNA: TGTGCCATCAGTGGTCGGGACACAAATAATTCACCCCTCCACTTT
J: TRBJ1-6; size: once; D: TRBD1; V: TRBV13; CDR3: CASSLWDRGSPLHF; DNA: TGTGCCAGCAGCCTTTGGGACAGGGGGTCACCCCTCCACTTT
J: TRBJ2-1; size: .; D: .; V: TRBV9; CDR3: CASSADWPTYNEQFF; DNA: TGTGCCAGCAGCGCAGACTGGCCCACCTACAATGAGCAGTTCTTC
J: TRBJ1-6; size: .; D: TRBD1; V: TRBV2; CDR3: CATSGQAGHNSPLHF; DNA: TGTGCCACTTCAGGACAGGCGGGACATAATTCACCCCTCCACTTT
J: TRBJ2-1; size: .; D: TRBD2; V: TRBV18; CDR3: CASSQYSGTTNEQFF; DNA: TGTGCCAGCTCACAATATAGCGGGACGACCAATGAGCAGTTCTTC
J: TRBJ1-2; size: .; D: .; V: TRBV28; CDR3: CASSLDGAGARGYTF; DNA: TGTGCCAGCAGCCTTGACGGCGCGGGGGCGCGGGGCTACACCTTC
J: TRBJ1-2; size: .; D: TRBD1; V: TRBV28; CDR3: CAINSGTGSTF; DNA: TGTGCCATTAACTCCGGGACAGGTAGCACCTTC
J: TRBJ1-3; size: .; D: .; V: TRBV15; CDR3: CATRQSSGNTIYF; DNA: TGTGCCACCCGACAGAGCTCTGGAAACACCATATATTTT
J: TRBJ1-5; size: .; D: TRBD1; V: TRBV3-1/TRBV3-2; CDR3: CASSPSDRGLNQPQHF; DNA: TGTGCCAGCAGCCCTTCGGACAGGGGGCTGAATCAGCCCCAGCATTTT
J: TRBJ2-4; size: .; D: .; V: TRBV3-1/TRBV3-2; CDR3: CASSQDPQGVKNIQYF; DNA: TGTGCCAGCAGCCAAGATCCACAGGGAGTCAAAAACATTCAGTACTTC
J: TRBJ1-1; size: .; D: .; V: TRBV5-1; CDR3: CASSSPPGSGMNTEAFF; DNA: TGCGCCAGCAGCTCACCGCCCGGGTCAGGGATGAACACTGAAGCTTTCTTT
J: TRBJ1-1; size: .; D: .; V: TRBV24-1; CDR3: CATSDSRFDTEAFF; DNA: TGTGCCACCAGTGATTCCCGGTTCGACACTGAAGCTTTCTTT
J: TRBJ2-3; size: .; D: .; V: TRBV7-2; CDR3: CASSWDSTSGITQYF; DNA: TGTGCCAGCAGCTGGGACTCCACATCAGGAATTACGCAGTATTTT
J: TRBJ1-2; size: .; D: .; V: TRBV3-1/TRBV3-2; CDR3: CASSQDLGGRSSSGYTF; DNA: TGTGCCAGCAGCCAAGATTTGGGGGGACGCAGTTCTAGTGGCTACACCTTC
J: TRBJ1-2; size: .; D: .; V: TRBV9; CDR3: CASSSREGGGYTF; DNA: TGTGCCAGCAGCTCACGTGAAGGGGGTGGCTACACCTTC
J: TRBJ1-1; size: .; D: TRBD1; V: TRBV10-2; CDR3: CASTVARGLGTEAFF; DNA: TGCGCCAGCACGGTAGCCAGGGGGCTTGGCACTGAAGCTTTCTTT
J: TRBJ1-2; size: .; D: .; V: TRBV11-2; CDR3: CASSLTRANYGYTF; DNA: TGTGCCAGCAGCTTAACGAGGGCAAACTATGGCTACACCTTC
J: TRBJ1-5; size: .; D: TRBD1; V: TRBV6-5; CDR3: CASFKGQEPNQPQHF; DNA: TGTGCCAGCTTCAAAGGACAGGAGCCCAATCAGCCCCAGCATTTT
J: TRBJ2-3; size: .; D: TRBD1; V: TRBV18; CDR3: CASSPTGQGGADTQYF; DNA: TGTGCCAGCTCACCGACGGGACAGGGAGGCGCAGATACGCAGTATTTT
J: TRBJ2-7; size: once; D: .; V: TRBV4-1; CDR3: CASSHRPGTYEQYF; DNA: TGCGCCAGCAGCCACCGGCCGGGAACCTACGAGCAGTACTTC
J: TRBJ2-1; size: .; D: .; V: TRBV4-1; CDR3: CASSQDHNQNNEQFF; DNA: TGCGCCAGCAGCCAAGATCACAATCAAAACAATGAGCAGTTCTTC
J: TRBJ1-1; size: .; D: .; V: TRBV6-5; CDR3: CASSWVGAGTEAFF; DNA: TGTGCCAGCAGTTGGGTAGGGGCAGGCACTGAAGCTTTCTTT
J: TRBJ1-2; size: .; D: TRBD1; V: TRBV5-4; CDR3: CASSLGGQVRGGYTF; DNA: TGTGCCAGCAGCTTGGGAGGACAGGTTAGGGGGGGCTACACCTTC
J: TRBJ2-3; size: .; D: TRBD1; V: TRBV5-6; CDR3: CASSFPPTGASTDTQYF; DNA: TGTGCCAGCAGCTTTCCTCCAACAGGGGCCAGCACAGATACGCAGTATTTT
J: TRBJ2-7; size: few; D: TRBD2; V: TRBV6-6; CDR3: CASSGGESTYEQYF; DNA: TGTGCCAGCAGCGGGGGGGAATCAACCTACGAGCAGTACTTC
J: TRBJ2-7; size: .; D: .; V: TRBV20-1; CDR3: CSASQGPYEQYF; DNA: TGCAGTGCTAGTCAGGGCCCCTACGAGCAGTACTTC
J: TRBJ2-5; size: .; D: .; V: TRBV9; CDR3: CASSVDLTEETQYF; DNA: TGTGCCAGCAGCGTAGATCTGACAGAAGAGACCCAGTACTTC
J: TRBJ1-5; size: .; D: .; V: TRBV5-5; CDR3: CASSLDRANQPQHF; DNA: TGTGCCAGCAGCTTGGACAGAGCAAATCAGCCCCAGCATTTT